These 30 T cell receptor beta chains came from one sample sequenced in a study of T-cell reconstitution after alpha-beta-depleted transplantation in children. Unique molecular identifiers were incorporated during preparation of the TCRbeta library. TCRdb ran MiXCR on the PCR reads and lists one entry per CDR3 protein. The sample shows around 440,000 distinct CDR3 sequences, 15% to 20% of them seen only once. The sample in question was PBMCs, mostly from graft donor cells, obtained 360 days after TCRalphabeta/CD19-depleted stem cell transplant. The receptor set was obtained from a boy under two years old who had a stem cell transplant for Wiskott-Aldrich syndrome, so the T cells may come from the graft donor.

The sample holds many counts of this clonotype. The chain has TRBV5-1 and TRBJ2-1; D ambiguous. Deletions cut 5 bases from V and 0 bases from J, with 12 bases between. Germline V gives CDR1 SGHRS, CDR2 YFSETQ. The CDR3 runs 15 residues. The CDR3 here is CASRRRRGSYNEQFF. In DNA form, the CDR3 reads TGCGCCAGCAGAAGGCGACGTGGCTCCTACAATGAGCAGTTCTTC.

The V call is TRBV27, the J call TRBJ2-3; D possibly corresponds to TRBD1 (5 bases). Germline V gene data show CDR1 as MNHEY and CDR2 as SMNVEV (reference sequence). The ends were cut back, 9 bases at V and 6 bases at J, with 22 bases in the middle. This CDR3 spans 15 amino acids. The CDR3 DNA follows: TGTGCCAGTCTACCCCGCGACATCCCAGGGGATACGCAGTATTTT. Its translation: CASLPRDIPGDTQYF.

This clonotype was seen only a few times. The J gene is TRBJ2-3, the V gene TRBV6-1; the match to TRBD1 covers 8 bases. Germline CDR1 reads MNHNS; CDR2 reads SASEGT. Trimming removed 6 bases from V and 7 bases from J; junction bases left unmatched: 6. There are 13 residues in the CDR3. DNA of the CDR3: TGTGCCAGCAGAGAGCAGGGGGCTCATACGCAGTATTTT. Amino acids: CASREQGAHTQYF.

The sample holds a few counts of this clonotype. The V and J genes are TRBV7-9 and TRBJ2-5; 12 nucleotides line up with TRBD2. The CDR3 contains 16 residues. Germline CDR1 SEHNR, CDR2 FQNEAQ (reference sequence). The trim removed 3 bases at V and 0 bases at J, leaving 2 bases unmatched. As DNA, the CDR3 is TGTGCCAGCAGCTTGAGACTAGCGGGGGACCAAGAGACCCAGTACTTC. Its protein is CASSLRLAGDQETQYF. Based on the CDR3 plus reference TRBV7-9 and TRBJ2-5, the full variable domain is DTGVSQNPRHKITKRGQNVTFRCDPISEHNRLYWYRQTLGQGPEFLTYFQNEAQLEKSRLLSDRFSAERPKGSFSTLEIQRTEQGDSAMYLCASSLRLAGDQETQYFGPGTRLLVL.

Remarks on this clonotype: Germline and junction disagree at one end, which may indicate a read error. The chain has TRBV5-1 and TRBJ2-2; the D gene is possibly TRBD1 (6 bases). This CDR3 contains 14 residues. The V gene's germline CDR1 is SGHRS and CDR2 YFSETQ. The CDR3 nucleotides are TGCGCCAGTAGCTTGCTTACAGGGCCAGGGGAGCTGTTTTTT. It codes for CASSLLTGPGELFF.

This CDR3 is CASSLGFRGTGELFF. DNA for the CDR3: TGTGCCAGCAGTTTGGGGTTCAGGGGAACCGGGGAGCTGTTTTTT. The chain links TRBV12-3 or TRBV12-4 to TRBJ2-2, with D possibly being TRBD1 (6 bases). This CDR3 is built from 15 residues. V dropped 3 bases and J dropped 5 bases, with 13 bases sitting between them.

J is TRBJ2-1 and V is TRBV12-3 or TRBV12-4; D not certain. V lost 4 bases and J 6 bases, leaving 13 bases between the germline ends. This CDR3 region has 14 residues. The CDR3 sequence is CASSYSLRPNEQFF. CDR3 DNA: TGTGCCAGCAGTTATAGTCTCCGACCCAATGAGCAGTTCTTC.

The chain joins TRBV10-3 to TRBJ2-1; D possibly corresponds to TRBD2 (5 bases). Trimming cost V 11 bases and J 0 bases, with 11 bases left between them. From germline, CDR1 is ENHRY and CDR2 SYGVKD. The CDR3 is 13 residues long. CDR3 DNA sequence: TGTGCCTCCCGTGGGAGCTCCTACAATGAGCAGTTCTTC. Amino acid sequence: CASRGSSYNEQFF.

This sequence joins TRBV20-1 and TRBJ2-1; TRBD1 aligns across 7 bases. The ends lost 8 bases at V and 2 bases at J; junction bases unmatched: 3. CDR3 length equals 12 residues. The germline CDR1 and CDR2 sequences are DFQATT and SNEGSKA (reference sequence). For the CDR3, the DNA is TGCAGTTGGACAGGAGCCTACAATGAGCAGTTCTTC. Encoded protein: CSWTGAYNEQFF.

This clonotype was counted a few times. The chain recombines TRBV15 with TRBJ2-1; 14 bases are a match to TRBD2. The CDR3 extends over 18 amino acids. With V trimmed by 0 bases and J by 7 bases, 8 bases remained unmatched. Per germline, CDR1 LNHNV and CDR2 YYDKDF (reference sequence). CDR3 residues: CATSRDRGGLAGVNEQFF. For the CDR3, the DNA is TGTGCCACCAGCAGAGATAGAGGGGGACTAGCGGGAGTGAATGAGCAGTTCTTC.

This clonotype came up a few times. The V call is TRBV20-1, the J call TRBJ2-7, with D unclear. Germline V lookup: CDR1 DFQATT, CDR2 SNEGSKA (reference sequence). V lost 0 bases to trimming and J lost 1 base, with 13 bases between them. The CDR3 length is 15 residues. In DNA form, the CDR3 reads TGCAGTGCTAGAGATTGGGCAGGTGATTCCTACGAGCAGTACTTC. Protein: CSARDWAGDSYEQYF.

This clonotype was counted only a few times. This chain links TRBV6-5 with TRBJ2-2; 7 bases map to TRBD1. The junction had 5 bases not matched to a gene; V was cut back by 4 bases and J by 6 bases. The CDR3 loop spans 14 amino acids. CDR1 is MNHEY and CDR2 is SVGAGI in the germline V gene. CDR3 sequence (DNA): TGTGCCAGCAGTTTTCCCGGGACAGCCGGGGAGCTGTTTTTT. Its translation: CASSFPGTAGELFF.

This clonotype occurred a few times. The chain is built from TRBV11-2 and TRBJ2-1; 8 nucleotides agree with TRBD2. Germline-derived CDR1 and CDR2 are SGHAT and FQNNGV. Germline trimming cut 5 bases from V and 4 bases from J; bases unmatched to any gene: 4. There are 14 residues in the CDR3. This chain's CDR3 is CASSSGRRYNEQFF. The CDR3 region has the DNA TGTGCCAGCAGCAGCGGGAGACGGTACAATGAGCAGTTCTTC.

The chain links TRBV12-3 or TRBV12-4 to TRBJ1-5; unclear D gene. The CDR3 runs 15 residues. Trimming took 2 bases from V and 0 from J, leaving 8 bases between them. The CDR3 sequence is CASSLRHDSNQPQHF. For the CDR3, the DNA is TGTGCCAGCAGTTTAAGGCACGATAGCAATCAGCCCCAGCATTTT.

The CDR3 here is CASRRPYEQYF. The DNA for the CDR3 is TGTGCCAGCAGGAGGCCTTACGAGCAGTACTTC. This sequence joins TRBV6-1 and TRBJ2-7; D remains ambiguous. The CDR3 spans 11 residues. V lost 6 bases to trimming and J lost 4 bases, with 7 bases between them. Germline lookup yields CDR1 MNHNS and CDR2 SASEGT.

The V and J genes are TRBV12-3 or TRBV12-4 and TRBJ2-5, with 7 positions matching TRBD1. The CDR3 sequence is 14 residues long. V dropped 4 bases and J dropped 1; count of bases not matched to a gene: 3. The CDR3: CASSSRDSQETQYF. The CDR3 nucleotides are TGTGCCAGCAGTTCGAGGGACAGCCAAGAGACCCAGTACTTC.

V usage is TRBV20-1 and J usage is TRBJ2-5, with 7 bases lining up with TRBD2. Looked up from germline, CDR1 is DFQATT and CDR2 is SNEGSKA (reference sequence). The CDR3 spans 14 residues. The V segment lost 1 base and the J segment 14 bases; nucleotides outside the gene matches: 16. DNA of the CDR3: TGCAGTGCTAGAGTCTCTGGAGAGACTAGCAAGCTCTACTTC. Its translation is CSARVSGETSKLYF.

The chain joins TRBV7-2 to TRBJ2-7, with 7 bases lining up with TRBD2. This CDR3 contains 15 residues. The V gene's germline CDR1 is SGHTA and CDR2 FQGNSA. With V trimmed by 5 bases and J by 2 bases, 9 bases remained unmatched. This chain's CDR3 is CASSPEAGTAYEQYF. Here the CDR3 DNA reads TGTGCCAGCAGCCCTGAAGCGGGAACTGCCTACGAGCAGTACTTC.

This clonotype came up a few times. The V call is TRBV20-1, the J call TRBJ2-3; D tentatively fits TRBD1 or TRBD2 (5 bases each). Deletions cut 4 bases from V and 1 base from J, with 15 bases between. This CDR3 is 15 amino acids long. Germline assignment: CDR1 DFQATT and CDR2 SNEGSKA (reference sequence). CDR3 loop: CSAKKPGPRTDTQYF. DNA of the CDR3: TGCAGTGCTAAAAAACCGGGACCCCGCACAGATACGCAGTATTTT.

There are a few counts of this clonotype. The genes are TRBV5-1 and TRBJ2-3, with 7 bases aligning to TRBD1. The CDR3 spans 17 residues. V lost 1 base, J lost 3 bases, and 11 bases stayed unmatched. Looked up from germline, CDR1 is SGHRS and CDR2 is YFSETQ. CDR3 DNA: TGCGCCAGCAGCTTGTTTGCCCCCAGGGGGTGGACAGATACGCAGTATTTT. Protein product: CASSLFAPRGWTDTQYF. Based on the CDR3 plus reference TRBV5-1 and TRBJ2-3, the full variable domain is KAGVTQTPRYLIKTRGQQVTLSCSPISGHRSVSWYQQTPGQGLQFLFEYFSETQRNKGNFPGRFSGRQFSNSRSEMNVSTLELGDSALYLCASSLFAPRGWTDTQYFGPGTRLTVL.

The chain is built from TRBV20-1 and TRBJ1-4; D uncertain. The CDR3 runs to 13 residues. V gave up 3 bases and J gave up 5 bases, with 10 bases separating them. Per germline, CDR1 DFQATT and CDR2 SNEGSKA (reference sequence). The CDR3 sequence: CSASHPHNEKLFF. The CDR3 DNA sequence: TGCAGTGCTAGTCATCCACACAATGAAAAACTGTTTTTT.

The chain joins TRBV29-1 to TRBJ1-2; D may be TRBD1 (6 bases). V was trimmed by 5 bases and J by 1 base, leaving 11 bases between them. This CDR3 comprises 13 residues. The V gene's germline CDR1 is SQVTM and CDR2 ANQGSEA. This CDR3 is CSVSGTFNYGYTF. For the CDR3, the DNA is TGCAGCGTTTCCGGGACATTTAACTATGGCTACACCTTC.

The genes are TRBV5-1 and TRBJ2-3, with D tentatively TRBD2 (7 bases). Looked up from germline, CDR1 is SGHRS and CDR2 is YFSETQ. The CDR3 sequence is 15 residues long. The ends were cut back, 5 bases at V and 1 base at J, with 14 bases in the middle. This CDR3 reads CASRDAGARTDTQYF. The CDR3 coding sequence is TGCGCCAGCAGGGACGCGGGGGCCCGCACAGATACGCAGTATTTT.

The chain combines TRBV15 with TRBJ2-2; no clear D. Germline values: CDR1 LNHNV, CDR2 YYDKDF (reference sequence). This CDR3 is built from 14 residues. V dropped 1 base and J dropped 1 base, with 4 bases sitting between them. CDR3 loop: CATSRVMNTGELFF. The CDR3 nucleotides are TGTGCCACCAGCAGAGTCATGAACACCGGGGAGCTGTTTTTT.

There are a few counts of this clonotype. The V and J genes are TRBV6-5 and TRBJ2-7; the match to TRBD2 covers 8 bases. Trimming cost V 2 bases and J 0 bases; bases outside gene matches: 15. The germline V gene encodes CDR1 MNHEY and CDR2 SVGAGI. The CDR3 loop spans 19 amino acids. The CDR3 loop is CASSYVSGTSKLSSYEQYF. The CDR3, as DNA: TGTGCCAGCAGTTACGTTTCCGGGACTAGTAAACTAAGCTCCTACGAGCAGTACTTC.

The sample holds a few counts of this clonotype. The chain has TRBV4-2 and TRBJ2-5; possibly TRBD1 for D (5 bases). The V end lost 0 bases, the J end lost 0 bases, and 8 bases lay between the germline ends. The CDR3 runs 15 residues. Germline assignment: CDR1 LGHNA and CDR2 YNFKEQ. CDR3 in DNA: TGTGCCAGCAGCCAAGAAGACAGCAACCAAGAGACCCAGTACTTC. Protein sequence: CASSQEDSNQETQYF.

This chain links TRBV11-2 with TRBJ1-2, with D unresolved. The germline V and J ends were trimmed by 1 base and 4 bases, with 1 base remaining between them. The CDR3 is made up of 11 amino acids. Germline V gives CDR1 SGHAT, CDR2 FQNNGV. DNA of the CDR3: TGTGCCAGCAGCTTAGTCTATGGCTACACCTTC. Translating gives CASSLVYGYTF.

This clonotype has only a few counts. The rearrangement links TRBV24-1 to TRBJ2-1, with TRBD1 matching 7 bases. V lost 2 bases and J lost 4; bases outside the gene matches: 4. Germline V CDR1 and CDR2: KGHDR, SFDVKD. This CDR3 has 15 amino acids. The CDR3 region has the DNA TGTGCCACCAGTGATTCCGGGACAGTTTACAATGAGCAGTTCTTC. Amino acids: CATSDSGTVYNEQFF.

In this sample, this clonotype turned up a few times. The chain links TRBV10-3 to TRBJ2-7; D unclear. Germline CDR1 reads ENHRY; CDR2 reads SYGVKD. The CDR3 is made up of 13 amino acids. V gave up 4 bases and J gave up 4 bases, with 11 bases separating them. CDR3 nucleotides: TGTGCCATCAGTGGGGTCGGGTTATACGAGCAGTACTTC. Protein sequence: CAISGVGLYEQYF.

This clonotype was recorded a few times. This chain uses TRBV27 with TRBJ2-6; 9 bases are a match to TRBD1. Trimming took 2 bases from V and 0 from J; bases not matched to a gene: 8. This CDR3 has 19 amino acids. Germline-derived CDR1 and CDR2 are MNHEY and SMNVEV (reference sequence). The CDR3 loop reads CASSLNRDRVPSGANVLTF. In DNA, the CDR3 is TGTGCCAGCAGTTTAAATAGGGACAGGGTTCCCTCTGGGGCCAACGTCCTGACTTTC.